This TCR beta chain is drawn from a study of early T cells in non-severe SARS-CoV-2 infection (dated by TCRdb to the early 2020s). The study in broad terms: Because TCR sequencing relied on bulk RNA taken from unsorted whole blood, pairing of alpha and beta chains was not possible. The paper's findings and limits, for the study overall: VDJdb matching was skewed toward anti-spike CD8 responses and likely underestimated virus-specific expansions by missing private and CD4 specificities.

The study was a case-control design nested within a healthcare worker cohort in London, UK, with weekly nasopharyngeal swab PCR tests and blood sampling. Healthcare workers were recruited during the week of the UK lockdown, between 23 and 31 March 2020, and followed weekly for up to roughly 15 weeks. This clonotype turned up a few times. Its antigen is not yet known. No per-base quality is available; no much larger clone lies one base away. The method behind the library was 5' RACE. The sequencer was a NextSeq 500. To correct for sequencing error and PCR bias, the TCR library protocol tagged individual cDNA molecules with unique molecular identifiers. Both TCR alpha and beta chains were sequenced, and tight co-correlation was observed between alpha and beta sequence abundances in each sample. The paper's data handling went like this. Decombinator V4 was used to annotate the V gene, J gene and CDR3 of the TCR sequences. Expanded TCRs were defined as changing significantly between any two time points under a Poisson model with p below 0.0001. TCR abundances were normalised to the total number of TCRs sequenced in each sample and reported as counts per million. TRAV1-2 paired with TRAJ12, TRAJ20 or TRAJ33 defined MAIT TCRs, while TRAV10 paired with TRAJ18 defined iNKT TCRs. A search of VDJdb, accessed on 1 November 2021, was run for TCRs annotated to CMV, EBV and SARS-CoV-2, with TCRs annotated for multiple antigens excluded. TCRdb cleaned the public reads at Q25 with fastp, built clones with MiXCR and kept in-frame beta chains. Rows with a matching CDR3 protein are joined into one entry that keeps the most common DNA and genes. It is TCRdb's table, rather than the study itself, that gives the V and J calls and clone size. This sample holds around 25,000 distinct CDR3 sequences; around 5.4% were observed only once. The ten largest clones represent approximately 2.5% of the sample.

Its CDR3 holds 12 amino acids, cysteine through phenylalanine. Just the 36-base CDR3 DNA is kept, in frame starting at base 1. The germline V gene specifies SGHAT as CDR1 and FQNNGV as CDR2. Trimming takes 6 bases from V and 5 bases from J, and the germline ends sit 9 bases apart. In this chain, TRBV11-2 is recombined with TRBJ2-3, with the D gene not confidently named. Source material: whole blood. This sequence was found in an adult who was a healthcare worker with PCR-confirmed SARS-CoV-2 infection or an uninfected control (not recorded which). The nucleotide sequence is TGTGCCAGCAGTTTCTCAGAAGATACGCAGTATTTT. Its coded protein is CASSFSEDTQYF.